This T cell receptor beta chain was observed in a study of blood T cell repertoires in COVID-19 (dated by TCRdb to 2019 to 2021). Background for the entire study: The collaborator samples originated in the United States, Italy and Spain and spanned the acute and convalescent phases of COVID-19. The prospective study material was composed of cDNA or gDNA derived from T cells, B-cell-depleted T cells, or PBMCs. A freely available public database, intended as a resource for researchers studying the immune response to SARS-CoV-2, is where the repertoires were released. The samples were drawn from two sources: the first 160 participants of the ongoing ImmuneRACE study, and 1,200 or so subjects contributed by 6 global collaborators. HLA class I and class II types, where available, came from metadata supplied by the sample provider rather than from assay-based typing. The sample metadata nearly always contained a de-identified subject ID, COVID-19 status, age in years and sex. Deeply sampled blood TCRbeta repertoires from subjects exposed to, actively infected with, or recovered from COVID-19 were included in the dataset.

Trimming removed 2 bases from V and 3 bases from J, leaving 4 bases between the germline ends. Reading the germline V gene (reference sequence) gives CDR1 LGHDT and CDR2 YNNKEL. The CDR3 contains 12 residues, cysteine and phenylalanine counted. Only the CDR3 region is kept as DNA, spanning 36 bases read in frame from base 1. TCRbeta CDR3 regions were amplified from genomic DNA by means of the immunoSEQ Assay, a bias-controlled multiplex PCR. The paper's processing steps were these. Nucleated cell counts per sample were estimated from amplification of reference gene primers within the assay. To quantify the absolute abundance of each unique TCRbeta CDR3 rearrangement, sequence reads were collapsed and filtered. For each sample, productive Simpson clonality was calculated as the square root of Simpson's diversity index across productive rearrangements. Here the immuneACCESS table is served through TCRdb, limited to in-frame sequences with V and J called. Missing clones are a known gap in these copies; in checked studies unresolved V genes cover under half, and the rest lacks a known reason. Clonal size and the V and J genes are those of that table, whereas D and trimming came from the DNA. For this sample there are 50,000 to 75,000 clones; approximately 79% appear just once. The top ten clones comprise 15% to 20% of the sample.

As regards this clone: Its antigen is still unknown. Per-nucleotide qualities are absent, and no much larger clonotype sits a single base away.

The collaborating institutions used their own protocols to collect whole blood in K2EDTA tubes. For TCRbeta analysis, collaborators shipped samples as frozen whole blood, isolated PBMCs, or DNA extracted from either of those sample types. Results and caveats for the whole study, not just this receptor: Clinical and demographic metadata were provided uncurated, with the amount varying by source and participant.

The receptor comes from a man aged 55 to 69 with acute or convalescent COVID-19. Sequencing used peripheral blood. In this chain, TRBV3-1 (or the pseudogene TRBV3-2) is recombined with TRBJ1-1, with no reliable assignment of the D segment. In nucleotide form, the sequence is TGTGCCAGCAGCCAACGGTACACTGAAGCTTTCTTT. This gives the protein CASSQRYTEAFF.